These 7 T cell receptor beta chains were sequenced from one sample in a study of blood T cell repertoires in COVID-19. Clones were sequenced by immunoSEQ multiplex PCR, and TCRdb holds only the in-frame ones, with some missing. The repertoire holds about 170,000 clones, around four fifths seen once, with about 2.7% in the top ten. The specimen was peripheral blood. These receptors originate from a woman aged 80 or over with COVID-19, enrolled during active disease.

The rearrangement links TRBV6-5 to TRBJ1-2, with D perhaps TRBD1 (5 bases). The V end lost 9 bases, the J end lost 2 bases, and 10 bases lay between the germline ends. The germline V gene has CDR1 MNHEY and CDR2 SVGAGI. CDR3 length equals 12 residues. CDR3 sequence reads: CASFRVNYGYTF. The DNA for the CDR3 is TGTGCCAGTTTCAGGGTAAACTATGGCTACACCTTC.

The chain is built from TRBV7-2 and TRBJ1-1; D may be TRBD1 (5 bases). Deletions cut 0 bases from V and 1 base from J, with 12 bases between. CDR1 is SGHTA and CDR2 is FQGNSA in the germline V gene. CDR3 length: 16 amino acids. CDR3 protein: CASSLASVGGNTEAFF. CDR3 DNA sequence: TGTGCCAGCAGCTTAGCCTCTGTGGGGGGGAACACTGAAGCTTTCTTT.

The chain joins TRBV18 to TRBJ1-4, with TRBD1 matching over 8 bases. With V trimmed by 5 bases and J by 2 bases, 4 bases remained unmatched. Per the germline V gene, CDR1 is KGHSH and CDR2 is LQKENI. The CDR3 sequence is 15 residues long. The CDR3 DNA sequence: TGTGCCAGCTCATTTCAGGGGGCGACTAATGAAAAACTGTTTTTT. Translated: CASSFQGATNEKLFF.

This clone appeared a few times. The chain recombines TRBV5-1 with TRBJ1-2, with 8 bases identical to TRBD1. J gave up 6 bases and V 0 bases, and 10 bases lay outside the gene matches. Germline V lookup: CDR1 SGHRS, CDR2 YFSETQ. This CDR3 comprises 16 residues. CDR3 coding DNA: TGCGCCAGCAGCTTGGTATTTAGTCAGGGGGCCAATGGCTACACCTTC. The encoded protein is CASSLVFSQGANGYTF.

The table lists this clone with a few counts. The chain couples TRBV15 to TRBJ1-2; 8 bases map to TRBD1. After removal of 0 bases from V and 7 bases from J, the junction contained 4 bases not matched to a gene. The germline V gene encodes CDR1 LNHNV and CDR2 YYDKDF (reference sequence). This CDR3 region has 14 residues. For the CDR3, the DNA is TGTGCCACCAGCAGAGACCGGACAGGGTCTGGCTACACCTTC. Translation: CATSRDRTGSGYTF.

V is TRBV27 and J is TRBJ2-7; a possible D gene is TRBD1 (5 bases). The germline V and J ends were trimmed by 3 bases and 2 bases, with 11 bases remaining between them. This CDR3 has 14 amino acids. Germline V gives CDR1 MNHEY, CDR2 SMNVEV (reference sequence). The CDR3 DNA reads TGTGCCAGCAGTTTGGGGCTGAAACCCTACGAGCAGTACTTC. This encodes CASSLGLKPYEQYF.

The rearrangement joins TRBV21-1 to TRBJ1-6. TRBV21-1 counts as a pseudogene. The length of the CDR3 is 16 residues. The CDR3 reads CASSKRPSGRMPPLHF. CDR3 DNA sequence: TGTGCCAGCAGCAAAAGGCCCAGCGGGCGAATGCCACCCCTCCACTTT.